Sequencing of this T cell receptor (beta chain) was carried out in a study of T-cell memory formation after mild COVID-19. Study context: The TCR clusters were mostly specific to one donor. Study-wide points: Researchers report contracting CD4+ clones mostly in CM and EM, with CD8+ clones in EMRA. Cross-reactive memory appears to have joined, as suggested by some responding clones showing up in pre-infection memory.

V was trimmed by 0 bases and J by 8 bases, leaving 10 bases between them. The CDR3 is 13 residues long. The table lists this clonotype with a few counts. Antigen specificity is unknown. TCR alpha and TCR beta cDNA libraries with sample barcodes and UMIs came from 5'RACE using constant-segment primers. TCRdb recomputed calls from the 5' RACE reads with MiXCR, one row per CDR3 protein. The repertoire holds around 450,000 distinct CDR3 sequences, with approximately 24% as singletons. This TCR was recovered from an adult woman who had mild COVID-19 (a few samples of this study predate the infection). Cell type and time point are not known. Sequenced: PBMCs or a T cell subset sorted from them (not recorded which). V usage is TRBV12-3 or TRBV12-4 and J usage is TRBJ1-1; D uncertain. Here the CDR3 DNA reads TGTGCCAGCAGTTTAGCGATGTTTGGGGAAGCTTTCTTT. Residues: CASSLAMFGEAFF.